Sequencing of this T cell receptor beta chain was carried out in a study of OX40 agonist ivuxolimab in advanced cancers. Overall study context: Partial responses occurred in Three dose-escalation patients, one with hepatocellular carcinoma and two with cutaneous melanoma.

Sequencing was performed with immunoSEQ multiplex PCR; in TCRdb, only in-frame clones are kept and a portion is missing. The table shows just over 70,000 clones, with over 80% occurring only once. The sample here was CD4+ or CD8+ T cells sorted from blood, taken in a trial of the OX40 agonist ivuxolimab. This TCR was sampled from an adult with an advanced solid tumor such as melanoma, head and neck, liver or kidney cancer.

This CDR3 reads CASSPPSGRYEQYF. The CDR3 nucleotides are TGTGCCAGCTCACCACCTAGCGGGAGGTACGAGCAGTACTTC. The V and J genes are TRBV18 and TRBJ2-7; TRBD2 matches 10 bases. The CDR3 extends over 14 amino acids. The V gene's germline CDR1 is KGHSH and CDR2 LQKENI. V lost 0 bases, J lost 4 bases, and 0 bases stayed unmatched.